The entry that follows covers one T cell receptor beta chain sequence. These data come from a study of blood T cell repertoires in COVID-19. In the study overall: There were acute and convalescent COVID-19 samples, and they came from the United States, Italy and Spain. Sources were T cells, B-cell-depleted T cells, or PBMCs; the material itself was cDNA or gDNA.

This CDR3 has 11 residues. Germline CDR1 DFQATT, CDR2 SNEGSKA (reference sequence). The ends were cut back, 4 bases at V and 8 bases at J, with 9 bases in the middle. In the authors' workflow: From reference gene primer amplification, estimates of nucleated cell counts were derived. Assay: immunoSEQ multiplex PCR; the TCRdb copy retains only in-frame clones and omits some. The V and J calls and clone size are taken from that table; D and trimming were inferred from the DNA. The sample holds about 200,000 clones, 75% to 90% seen once. The receptor was isolated from a middle-aged man with acute or convalescent COVID-19. The sequencing sample was made of peripheral blood. This rearrangement joins TRBV20-1 to TRBJ2-1; D gene uncertain. The CDR3 spells CSAISPHEQFF. CDR3 DNA: TGCAGTGCTATTAGCCCACATGAGCAGTTCTTC.